The 18 T cell receptor beta chains listed next were all sequenced from one sample in a study of blood T cell repertoires in COVID-19. Profiled with immunoSEQ multiplex PCR; TCRdb holds only in-frame clones, not every one. The sample shows some 150,000 clones, approximately 81% of them seen only once. The sample taken for sequencing was peripheral blood. The receptors were gathered from a man aged 40-49 years with acute or convalescent COVID-19.

This rearrangement joins TRBV9 to TRBJ2-1; possible D gene TRBD1, 6 bases. V was cut by 3 bases and J by 5 bases, with 12 bases left in between. The CDR3 totals 14 residues. Per the germline V gene, CDR1 is SGDLS and CDR2 is YYNGEE. The CDR3: CASSDADRNNEQFF. CDR3 nucleotide sequence: TGTGCCAGCAGCGACGCCGACAGGAACAATGAGCAGTTCTTC. Filled out from reference TRBV9 and TRBJ2-1, the complete variable domain reads DSGVTQTPKHLITATGQRVTLRCSPRSGDLSVYWYQQSLDQGLQFLIQYYNGEERAKGNILERFSAQQFPDLHSELNLSSLELGDSALYFCASSDADRNNEQFFGPGTRLTVL.

The chain couples TRBV9 to TRBJ2-6; perhaps TRBD1 as D (6 bases). Trimming removed 0 bases at V and 2 bases at J, with 12 bases between. Germline V gene sequence: CDR1 SGDLS, CDR2 YYNGEE. The CDR3 is 17 residues long. The CDR3 bases are TGTGCCAGCAGCGTAGGTCAGGGGACCGCTGGGGCCAACGTCCTGACTTTC. Amino acid sequence: CASSVGQGTAGANVLTF. Together with reference TRBV9 and TRBJ2-6, the CDR3 gives the full variable domain: DSGVTQTPKHLITATGQRVTLRCSPRSGDLSVYWYQQSLDQGLQFLIQYYNGEERAKGNILERFSAQQFPDLHSELNLSSLELGDSALYFCASSVGQGTAGANVLTFGAGSRLTVL.

The J gene is TRBJ1-1, the V gene TRBV5-5; tentatively, D is TRBD1 (6 bases). Germline assignment: CDR1 SGHKS and CDR2 YYEKEE (reference sequence). This CDR3 has 14 residues. V was pared by 4 bases and J by 1 base, with 11 bases between. The CDR3 sequence: CASSPRGGNTEAFF. The CDR3 bases are TGTGCCAGCAGCCCCAGAGGGGGGAACACTGAAGCTTTCTTT.

The chain uses TRBV7-3 and TRBJ1-6; unclear D gene. The length of the CDR3 is 14 residues. Germline CDR1 SGHTA, CDR2 FQGTGA. Between the trimmed V and J ends, which lost 2 bases and 10 bases, there was a span of 12 bases. The CDR3 DNA reads as TGTGCCAGCAGCTTAGGAGGGAATCACTCACCCCTCCACTTT. Residues: CASSLGGNHSPLHF.

As DNA, the CDR3 is TGTGCCAGCAGTCGACAGGGGCCGAACACCGGGGAGCTGTTTTTT. Translating gives CASSRQGPNTGELFF. The chain employs TRBV3-1 (or the pseudogene TRBV3-2) and TRBJ2-2; 8 positions agree with TRBD1. There are 15 residues in the CDR3. The ends lost 6 bases at V and 0 bases at J; junction bases unmatched: 3. Germline V gene data show CDR1 as LGHDT and CDR2 as YNNKEL (reference sequence).

The chain carries TRBV10-3 and TRBJ2-1; tentatively, D is TRBD1 (6 bases). Germline CDR1 is ENHRY and CDR2 is SYGVKD. V was cut by 4 bases and J by 4 bases, with 20 bases left in between. The CDR3 loop spans 17 amino acids. CDR3 residues: CAISALRRTDEYNEQFF. The CDR3 DNA is TGTGCCATCAGTGCACTTCGTCGGACAGACGAATACAATGAGCAGTTCTTC.

The table lists this clone with a few counts. This chain joins TRBV4-2 and TRBJ2-7; D perhaps matches TRBD2 (6 bases). The germline CDR1 and CDR2 sequences are LGHNA and YNFKEQ. CDR3 size: 14 residues. V dropped 4 bases and J dropped 6 bases, with 16 bases sitting between them. The CDR3 reads CASSPLREAREQYF. Written as DNA, the CDR3 is TGTGCCAGCAGCCCTCTGAGGGAGGCCCGCGAGCAGTACTTC.

The genes are TRBV7-2 and TRBJ2-6; 7 nucleotides align to TRBD1. V dropped 5 bases and J dropped 2; count of bases not matched to a gene: 3. Germline CDR1 reads SGHTA; CDR2 reads FQGNSA. CDR3 length: 15 amino acids. The CDR3 DNA sequence: TGTGCCAGCAGCACCGGACAGGCTGGGGCCAACGTCCTGACTTTC. Residues: CASSTGQAGANVLTF.

About this clone: Different DNA sequences within this sample yield the same CDR3. The chain has TRBV7-2 and TRBJ1-2; D is unresolved. Germline CDR1 SGHTA, CDR2 FQGNSA. V was trimmed by 4 bases and J by 0 bases, leaving 9 bases between them. CDR3 length: 14 amino acids. CDR3 loop: CASSSPGTNYGYTF. In DNA form, the CDR3 reads TGTGCCAGCAGCTCCCCCGGGACTAACTATGGCTACACCTTC.

The V and J genes are TRBV6-5 and TRBJ2-3; TRBD1 is a possible D gene (6 bases). This CDR3 is 12 amino acids long. In germline, CDR1 is MNHEY, CDR2 SVGAGI. Deletions cut 10 bases from V and 2 bases from J, with 10 bases between. CDR3 coding DNA: TGTGCCACTACAGGGCACACAGATACGCAGTATTTT. Its translation: CATTGHTDTQYF.

The CDR3 region has the DNA TGTGCCAGTACCGCGGTCCTTAACTATGGCTACACCTTC. Its protein product is CASTAVLNYGYTF. This chain links TRBV19 with TRBJ1-2; no reliable D call. Germline CDR1 reads LNHDA; CDR2 reads SQIVND (reference sequence). The CDR3 has 13 residues. V was clipped by 7 bases and J by 1 base, with 10 bases between them.

This chain joins TRBV15 and TRBJ1-6; D might be TRBD1 (6 bases). Trimming pared 4 bases from V and 11 bases from J, leaving 15 bases between. The germline CDR1 and CDR2 sequences are LNHNV and YYDKDF (reference sequence). The CDR3 totals 14 residues. The CDR3, as DNA: TGTGCCACCAGCACAACAGGGTTTCGCGCACCCCTCCACTTT. The encoded protein is CATSTTGFRAPLHF.

The chain is built from TRBV7-9 and TRBJ2-2; 7 bases are a match to TRBD2. CDR3 length: 17 amino acids. Per the germline V gene, CDR1 is SEHNR and CDR2 is FQNEAQ (reference sequence). V lost 4 bases, J lost 5 bases, and 13 bases stayed unmatched. CDR3 DNA sequence: TGTGCCAGCAGCTCGACGCCGGGGGGTGGAAGAACCGGGGAGCTGTTTTTT. Translated: CASSSTPGGGRTGELFF.

This clone showed up just a few times. The chain is built from TRBV15 and TRBJ1-1; perhaps TRBD1 as D (5 bases). CDR3 length: 13 amino acids. The ends were cut back, 5 bases at V and 6 bases at J, with 13 bases in the middle. Germline V lookup: CDR1 LNHNV, CDR2 YYDKDF (reference sequence). The CDR3 coding sequence is TGTGCCACCAGCCGACCAGGGATCGCTGAAGCTTTCTTT. Protein product: CATSRPGIAEAFF.

The V call is TRBV30, the J call TRBJ1-6; D not resolved. The ends were cut back, 4 bases at V and 2 bases at J, with 12 bases in the middle. The CDR3 is 15 residues long. Germline CDR1 reads GTSNPN; CDR2 reads SVGIG (reference sequence). The CDR3 is CAWNPGRAYNSPLHF. The CDR3 nucleotides are TGTGCCTGGAACCCTGGGAGGGCCTATAATTCACCCCTCCACTTT.

This chain joins TRBV18 and TRBJ2-5, with D possibly being TRBD1 (6 bases). Trimming shortened V by 6 bases and J by 2 bases, and 13 bases separated the two germline ends. The germline CDR1 and CDR2 sequences are KGHSH and LQKENI. The CDR3 spans 14 residues. The CDR3: CASSPPGQQETQYF. Here the CDR3 DNA reads TGTGCCAGCTCGCCTCCGGGACAACAAGAGACCCAGTACTTC.

The rearrangement joins TRBV28 to TRBJ1-1; D may be TRBD1 (6 bases). The CDR3 runs to 14 residues. Germline V lookup: CDR1 MDHEN, CDR2 SYDVKM. The germline V and J ends were trimmed by 2 bases and 3 bases, with 10 bases remaining between them. The CDR3 spells CASSLLGGYTEAFF. The CDR3 region has the DNA TGTGCCAGCAGTTTACTTGGGGGCTACACTGAAGCTTTCTTT.

The gene calls are TRBV6-5 and TRBJ1-4, with a tentative D call TRBD1 (5 bases). Germline CDR1 MNHEY, CDR2 SVGAGI. V lost 4 bases and J lost 5, with 11 bases in between. CDR3 size: 14 residues. The CDR3 spells CASSFGGSNEKLFF. The DNA of the CDR3 is TGTGCCAGCAGTTTCGGGGGGTCGAATGAAAAACTGTTTTTT.